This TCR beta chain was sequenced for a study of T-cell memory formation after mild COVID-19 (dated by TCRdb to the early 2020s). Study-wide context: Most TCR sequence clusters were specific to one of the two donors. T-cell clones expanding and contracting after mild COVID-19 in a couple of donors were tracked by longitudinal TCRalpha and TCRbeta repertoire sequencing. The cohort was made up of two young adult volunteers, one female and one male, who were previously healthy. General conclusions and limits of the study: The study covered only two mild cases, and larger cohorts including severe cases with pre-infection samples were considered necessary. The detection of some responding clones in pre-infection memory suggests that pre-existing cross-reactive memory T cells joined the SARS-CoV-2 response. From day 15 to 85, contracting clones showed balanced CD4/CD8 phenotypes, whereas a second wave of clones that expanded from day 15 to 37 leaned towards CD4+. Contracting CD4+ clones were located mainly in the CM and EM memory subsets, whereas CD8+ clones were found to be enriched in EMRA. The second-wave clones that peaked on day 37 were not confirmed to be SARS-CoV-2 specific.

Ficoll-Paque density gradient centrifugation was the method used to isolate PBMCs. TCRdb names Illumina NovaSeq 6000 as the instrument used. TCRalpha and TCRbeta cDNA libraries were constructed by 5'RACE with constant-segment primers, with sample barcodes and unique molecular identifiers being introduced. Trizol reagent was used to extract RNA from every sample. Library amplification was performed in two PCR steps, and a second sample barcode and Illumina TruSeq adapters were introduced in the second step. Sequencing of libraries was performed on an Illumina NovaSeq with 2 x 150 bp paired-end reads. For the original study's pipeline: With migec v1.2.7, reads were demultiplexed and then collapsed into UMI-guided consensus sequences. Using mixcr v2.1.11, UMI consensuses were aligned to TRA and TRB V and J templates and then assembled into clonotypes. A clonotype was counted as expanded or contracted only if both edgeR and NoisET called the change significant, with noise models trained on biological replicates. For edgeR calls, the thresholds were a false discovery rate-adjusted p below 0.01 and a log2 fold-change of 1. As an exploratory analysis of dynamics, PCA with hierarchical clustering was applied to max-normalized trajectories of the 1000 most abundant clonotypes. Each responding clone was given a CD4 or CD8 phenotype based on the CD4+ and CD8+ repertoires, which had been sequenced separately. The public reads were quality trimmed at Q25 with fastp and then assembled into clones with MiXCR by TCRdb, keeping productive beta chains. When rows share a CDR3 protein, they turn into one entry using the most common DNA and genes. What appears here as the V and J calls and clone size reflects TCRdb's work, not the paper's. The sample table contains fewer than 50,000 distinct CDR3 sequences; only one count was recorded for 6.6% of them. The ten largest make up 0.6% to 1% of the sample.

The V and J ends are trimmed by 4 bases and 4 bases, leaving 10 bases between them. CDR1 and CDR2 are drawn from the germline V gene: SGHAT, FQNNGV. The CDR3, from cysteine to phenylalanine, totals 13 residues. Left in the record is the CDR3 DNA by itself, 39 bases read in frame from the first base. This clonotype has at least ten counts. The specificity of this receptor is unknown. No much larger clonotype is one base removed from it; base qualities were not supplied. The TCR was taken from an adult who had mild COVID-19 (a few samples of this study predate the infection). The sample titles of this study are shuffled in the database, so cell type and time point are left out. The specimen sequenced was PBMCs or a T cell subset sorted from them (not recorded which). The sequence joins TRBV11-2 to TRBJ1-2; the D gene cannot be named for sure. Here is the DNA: TGTGCCAGCAGCTACGACCTAAGCTATGGCTACACCTTC. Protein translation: CASSYDLSYGYTF.